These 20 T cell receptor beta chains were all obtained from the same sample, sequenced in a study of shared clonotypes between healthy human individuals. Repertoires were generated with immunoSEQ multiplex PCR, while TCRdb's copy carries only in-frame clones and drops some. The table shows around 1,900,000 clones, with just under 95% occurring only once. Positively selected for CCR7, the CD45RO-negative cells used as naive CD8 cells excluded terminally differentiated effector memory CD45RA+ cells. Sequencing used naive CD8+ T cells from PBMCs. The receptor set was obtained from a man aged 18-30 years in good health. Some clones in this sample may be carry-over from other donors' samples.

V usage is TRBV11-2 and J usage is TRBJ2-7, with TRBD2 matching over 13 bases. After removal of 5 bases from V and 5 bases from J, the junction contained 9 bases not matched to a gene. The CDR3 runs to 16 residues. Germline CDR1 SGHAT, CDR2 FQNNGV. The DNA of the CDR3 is TGTGCCAGCAGCCCCGGACTAGCGGGAGTCTGGAACGAGCAGTACTTC. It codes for CASSPGLAGVWNEQYF.

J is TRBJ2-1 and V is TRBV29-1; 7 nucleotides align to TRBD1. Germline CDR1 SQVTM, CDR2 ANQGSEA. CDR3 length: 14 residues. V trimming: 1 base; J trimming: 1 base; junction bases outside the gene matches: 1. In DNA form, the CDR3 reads TGCAGCGTTGAAGGCAGGGGGTCCTACAATGAGCAGTTCTTC. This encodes CSVEGRGSYNEQFF.

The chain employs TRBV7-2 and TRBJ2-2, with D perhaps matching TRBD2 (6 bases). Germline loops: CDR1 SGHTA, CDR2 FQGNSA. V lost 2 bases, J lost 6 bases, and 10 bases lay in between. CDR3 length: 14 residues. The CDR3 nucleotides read TGTGCCAGCAGCTTAAGTGGGACTCCCGGGGAGCTGTTTTTT. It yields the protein CASSLSGTPGELFF.

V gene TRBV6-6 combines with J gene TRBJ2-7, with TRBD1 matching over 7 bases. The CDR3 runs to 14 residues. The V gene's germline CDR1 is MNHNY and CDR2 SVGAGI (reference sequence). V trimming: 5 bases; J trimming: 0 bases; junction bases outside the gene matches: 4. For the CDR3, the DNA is TGTGCCAGCAGTGACCGGGACAGCTCCTACGAGCAGTACTTC. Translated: CASSDRDSSYEQYF.

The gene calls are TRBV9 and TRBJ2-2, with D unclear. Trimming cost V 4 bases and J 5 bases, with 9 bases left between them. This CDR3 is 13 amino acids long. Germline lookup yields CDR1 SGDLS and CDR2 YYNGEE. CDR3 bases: TGTGCCAGCAGCTACCGGGCTACCGGGGAGCTGTTTTTT. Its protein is CASSYRATGELFF.

CDR3 residues: CASSRGDSYEQYF. The CDR3 DNA sequence: TGTGCCAGCAGCCGGGGGGACAGCTACGAGCAGTACTTC. The rearrangement joins TRBV5-4 to TRBJ2-7; possibly TRBD1 or TRBD2 for D (7 bases each). Between the trimmed V and J ends, which lost 4 bases and 3 bases, there was a span of 11 bases. CDR1 is SGHNT and CDR2 is YYREEE in the germline V gene (reference sequence). The CDR3 has 13 residues.

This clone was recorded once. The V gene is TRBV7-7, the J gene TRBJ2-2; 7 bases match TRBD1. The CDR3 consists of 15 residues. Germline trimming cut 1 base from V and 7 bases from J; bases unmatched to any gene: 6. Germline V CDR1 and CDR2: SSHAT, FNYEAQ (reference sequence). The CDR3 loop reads CASSLGQGVDGELFF. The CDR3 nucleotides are TGTGCCAGCAGCTTAGGACAGGGAGTTGACGGGGAGCTGTTTTTT.

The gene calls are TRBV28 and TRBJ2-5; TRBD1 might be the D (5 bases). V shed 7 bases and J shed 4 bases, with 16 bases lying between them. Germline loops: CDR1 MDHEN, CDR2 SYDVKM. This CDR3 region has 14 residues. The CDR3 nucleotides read TGTGCCAGCACCCTGGGGCCCACCCGAGAGACCCAGTACTTC. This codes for CASTLGPTRETQYF.

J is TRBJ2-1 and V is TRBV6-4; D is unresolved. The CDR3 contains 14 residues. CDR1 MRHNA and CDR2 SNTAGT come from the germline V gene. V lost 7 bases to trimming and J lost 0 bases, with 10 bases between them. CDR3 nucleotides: TGTGCCAGCATTTCTCCGAGCTCCTACAATGAGCAGTTCTTC. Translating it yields CASISPSSYNEQFF.

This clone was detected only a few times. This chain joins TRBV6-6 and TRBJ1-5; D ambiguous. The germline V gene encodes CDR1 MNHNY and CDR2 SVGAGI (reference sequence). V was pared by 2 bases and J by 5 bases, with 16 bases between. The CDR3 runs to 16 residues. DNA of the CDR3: TGTGCCAGCAGTTACGTTCGTCCGCGGGGTGATCAGCCCCAGCATTTT. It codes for CASSYVRPRGDQPQHF.

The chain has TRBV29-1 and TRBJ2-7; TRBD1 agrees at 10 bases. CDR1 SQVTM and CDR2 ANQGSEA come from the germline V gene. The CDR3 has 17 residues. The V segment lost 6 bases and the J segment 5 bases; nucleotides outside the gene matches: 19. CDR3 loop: CSVGQGRTIGSPHEQYF. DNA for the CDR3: TGCAGCGTGGGACAGGGGAGGACGATCGGGAGCCCCCACGAGCAGTACTTC.

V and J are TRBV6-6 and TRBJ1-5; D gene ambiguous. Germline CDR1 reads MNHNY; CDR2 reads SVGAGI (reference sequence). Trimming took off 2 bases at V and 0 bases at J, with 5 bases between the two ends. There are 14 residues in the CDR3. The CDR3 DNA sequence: TGTGCCAGCAGTTACCTCAATAGCAATCAGCCCCAGCATTTT. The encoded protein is CASSYLNSNQPQHF.

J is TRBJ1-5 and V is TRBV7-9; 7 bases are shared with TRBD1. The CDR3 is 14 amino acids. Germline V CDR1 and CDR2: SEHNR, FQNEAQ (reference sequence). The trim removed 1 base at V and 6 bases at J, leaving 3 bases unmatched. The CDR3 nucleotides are TGTGCCAGCAGCTTAGAGGGGGCTGGTCAGCCCCAGCATTTT. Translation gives CASSLEGAGQPQHF.

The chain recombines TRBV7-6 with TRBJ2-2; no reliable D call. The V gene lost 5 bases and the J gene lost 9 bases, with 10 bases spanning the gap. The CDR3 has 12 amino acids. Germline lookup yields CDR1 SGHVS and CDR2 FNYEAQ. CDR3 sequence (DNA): TGTGCCAGCAGCCTTATATGGAGGGAGCTGTTTTTT. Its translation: CASSLIWRELFF.

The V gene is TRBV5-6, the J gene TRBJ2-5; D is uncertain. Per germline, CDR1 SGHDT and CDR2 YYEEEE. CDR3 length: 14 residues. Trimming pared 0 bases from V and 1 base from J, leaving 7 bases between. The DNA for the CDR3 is TGTGCCAGCAGCTTGGAAATTGGCCAAGAGACCCAGTACTTC. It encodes CASSLEIGQETQYF.

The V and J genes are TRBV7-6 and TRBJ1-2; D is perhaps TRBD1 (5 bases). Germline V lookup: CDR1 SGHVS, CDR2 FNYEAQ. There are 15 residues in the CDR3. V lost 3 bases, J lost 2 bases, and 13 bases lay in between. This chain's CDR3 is CASSFFMDTNYGYTF. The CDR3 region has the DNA TGTGCCAGCAGCTTCTTTATGGACACAAACTATGGCTACACCTTC.

CDR3 sequence (DNA): TGTGCCAGTAGTATGCTGGGGATGAACACTGAAGCTTTCTTT. This encodes CASSMLGMNTEAFF. The rearrangement links TRBV19 to TRBJ1-1; D remains ambiguous. The V end lost 3 bases, the J end lost 0 bases, and 8 bases lay between the germline ends. The CDR3 has 14 amino acids. Germline CDR1 reads LNHDA; CDR2 reads SQIVND (reference sequence).

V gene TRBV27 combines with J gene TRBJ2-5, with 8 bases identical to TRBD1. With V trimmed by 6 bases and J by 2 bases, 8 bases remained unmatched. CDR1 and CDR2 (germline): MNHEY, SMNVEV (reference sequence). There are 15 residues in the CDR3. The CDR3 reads CASSQGARRQETQYF. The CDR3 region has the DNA TGTGCCAGCAGCCAGGGGGCGAGAAGACAAGAGACCCAGTACTTC.

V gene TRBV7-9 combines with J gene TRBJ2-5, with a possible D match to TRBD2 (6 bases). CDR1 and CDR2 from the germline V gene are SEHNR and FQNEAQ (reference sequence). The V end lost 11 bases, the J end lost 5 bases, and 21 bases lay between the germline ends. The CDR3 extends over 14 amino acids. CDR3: CAGRTGGSWETQYF. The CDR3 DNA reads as TGTGCCGGTAGGACCGGGGGAAGTTGGGAGACCCAGTACTTC.

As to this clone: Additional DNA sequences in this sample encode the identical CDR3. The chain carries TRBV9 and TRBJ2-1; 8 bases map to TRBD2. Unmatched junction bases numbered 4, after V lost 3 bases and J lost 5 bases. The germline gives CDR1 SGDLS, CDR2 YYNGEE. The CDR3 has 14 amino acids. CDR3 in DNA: TGTGCCAGCAGCGGCGGGACTAGTCACAATGAGCAGTTCTTC. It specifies CASSGGTSHNEQFF.